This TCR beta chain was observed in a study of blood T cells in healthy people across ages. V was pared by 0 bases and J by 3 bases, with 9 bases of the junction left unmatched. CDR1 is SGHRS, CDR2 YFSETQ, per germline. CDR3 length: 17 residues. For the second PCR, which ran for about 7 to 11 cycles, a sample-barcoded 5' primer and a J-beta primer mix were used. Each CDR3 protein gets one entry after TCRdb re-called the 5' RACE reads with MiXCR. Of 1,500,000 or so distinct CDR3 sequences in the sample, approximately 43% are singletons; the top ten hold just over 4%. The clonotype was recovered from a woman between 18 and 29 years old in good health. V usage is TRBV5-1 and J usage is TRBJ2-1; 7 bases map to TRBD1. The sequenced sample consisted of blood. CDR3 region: CASSLVGRTGIYNEQFF. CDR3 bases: TGCGCCAGCAGCTTGGTAGGTCGGACAGGTATCTACAATGAGCAGTTCTTC.